This is a list of T cell receptor beta chains from one sample in a study of T cell responses to AZD1222 COVID-19 vaccine. Data came from immunoSEQ multiplex PCR; TCRdb stores just in-frame clones and leaves some out. The sample carries around 110,000 clones, 90% to 95% recorded once. Sequences were derived from peripheral blood, sampled on day 0 of AZD1222 vaccination. These receptors came from an adult in good health. Both conserved end residues are part of each CDR3. A D gene is named only where the DNA matches it firmly. Expanded clones are given a class, and other clones once, few, many or no size at all.

d_call	cdr3_length	clone_size	v_call	j_call	cdr3_aa	cdr3_nt
.	15	.	TRBV10-3	TRBJ1-6	CAIRDGSSYNSPLHF	TGTGCCATTAGGGACGGGAGCTCCTATAATTCACCCCTCCACTTT
.	13	.	TRBV21-1	TRBJ2-7	CASPRGDNYEQYF	TGTGCCAGCCCCAGGGGGGACAACTACGAGCAGTACTTC
TRBD2	16	.	TRBV2	TRBJ2-7	CASSDAPGLAGWEQYF	TGTGCCAGCAGTGATGCTCCGGGACTAGCGGGGTGGGAGCAGTACTTC
TRBD1	14	.	TRBV6-5	TRBJ1-6	CASSQGVDNSPLHF	TGTGCCAGCAGCCAGGGGGTGGACAATTCACCCCTCCACTTT
TRBD1	14	.	TRBV10-3	TRBJ1-2	CAIRGDRGLGGYTF	TGTGCCATCAGGGGGGACAGGGGGCTAGGTGGCTACACCTTC
.	16	.	TRBV9	TRBJ2-2	CASSVGLGAGTGELFF	TGTGCCAGCAGCGTAGGTCTAGGAGCGGGCACCGGGGAGCTGTTTTTT
.	13	.	TRBV11-2	TRBJ1-1	CASSSARNTEAFF	TGTGCCAGCAGCTCCGCCCGGAACACTGAAGCTTTCTTT
.	13	few	TRBV6-5	TRBJ2-7	CASSSQGTYEQYF	TGTGCCAGCAGTTCCCAGGGGACCTACGAGCAGTACTTC
TRBD2	18	.	TRBV7-2	TRBJ2-7	CASSLAVGGGGATYEQYF	TGTGCCAGCAGCTTAGCCGTCGGAGGCGGGGGTGCTACCTACGAGCAGTACTTC
.	15	.	TRBV9	TRBJ2-7	CASSVGGPGVYEQYF	TGTGCCAGCAGCGTAGGGGGACCAGGGGTCTACGAGCAGTACTTC
.	14	.	TRBV10-3	TRBJ2-5	CAISAISKQETQYF	TGTGCCATCAGCGCCATCAGCAAACAAGAGACCCAGTACTTC
.	15	.	TRBV10-2	TRBJ2-2	CASTVTGELTGELFF	TGCGCCAGCACTGTCACCGGGGAACTCACCGGGGAGCTGTTTTTT
TRBD2	12	.	TRBV3-1/TRBV3-2	TRBJ2-5	CASWSAGGRQYF	TGTGCCAGCTGGTCGGCGGGGGGCCGTCAATACTTC
.	15	.	TRBV5-1	TRBJ2-3	CASSLVGTGTDTQYF	TGCGCCAGCAGCTTGGTTGGCACTGGCACAGATACGCAGTATTTT
.	18	.	TRBV23-1	TRBJ1-6	CASSQSGLRSSYNSPLHF	TGCGCCAGCAGTCAATCGGGATTAAGGAGCTCCTATAATTCACCCCTCCACTTT
.	14	.	TRBV2	TRBJ2-3	CASTELPPADTQYF	TGTGCCAGCACGGAACTCCCGCCCGCGGATACGCAGTATTTT
.	12	.	TRBV4-3	TRBJ1-1	CASSQDGIEAFF	TGCGCCAGCAGCCAAGATGGGATTGAAGCTTTCTTT
.	17	.	TRBV5-6	TRBJ1-6	CASSHRLMTYNNSPLHF	TGTGCCAGCAGCCATCGACTAATGACTTACAATAATTCACCCCTCCACTTT
.	12	.	TRBV7-9	TRBJ2-2	CASRLNSGELFF	TGTGCCAGCAGATTAAATTCCGGGGAGCTGTTTTTT
.	15	.	TRBV18	TRBJ2-1	CASSNLGLTYNEQFF	TGTGCCAGCTCTAATCTGGGGCTAACCTACAATGAGCAGTTCTTC
.	14	.	TRBV3-1/TRBV3-2	TRBJ1-6	CASSHGGLGSPLHF	TGTGCCAGCAGCCACGGGGGGCTTGGCTCACCCCTCCACTTT
.	13	.	TRBV5-1	TRBJ1-5	CASSLEMGQPQHF	TGCGCCAGCAGCTTGGAAATGGGACAGCCCCAGCATTTT
.	12	.	TRBV10-3	TRBJ1-2	CAISVNTYGYTF	TGTGCCATCAGTGTTAACACCTATGGCTACACCTTC
.	15	.	TRBV7-2	TRBJ2-5	CASSLSRTDQETQYF	TGTGCCAGCAGCTTAAGTCGGACGGACCAAGAGACCCAGTACTTC
.	14	once	TRBV4-2	TRBJ1-2	CASSQEELGYGYTF	TGTGCCAGCAGCCAAGAAGAGCTCGGGTATGGCTACACCTTC
.	12	.	TRBV6-5	TRBJ2-7	CASSYDRGEQYF	TGTGCCAGCAGTTACGACCGGGGCGAGCAGTACTTC
TRBD1	17	.	TRBV9	TRBJ1-2	CASSFRDRTHTNYGYTF	TGTGCCAGCAGCTTCCGGGACAGGACCCATACTAACTATGGCTACACCTTC
.	14	.	TRBV3-1/TRBV3-2	TRBJ2-7	CASSQDLVSYEQYF	TGTGCCAGCAGCCAAGATCTGGTGTCCTACGAGCAGTACTTC
.	16	.	TRBV9	TRBJ2-3	CASSSGLGGGTDTQYF	TGTGCCAGCAGCTCGGGGTTAGGGGGGGGCACAGATACGCAGTATTTT
TRBD1	16	.	TRBV28	TRBJ2-3	CASIPGGFASTDTQYF	TGTGCCAGCATCCCAGGGGGATTCGCTAGCACAGATACGCAGTATTTT
TRBD1	17	.	TRBV19	TRBJ2-2	CASSIRRGQANTGELFF	TGTGCCAGTAGTATACGAAGGGGACAGGCAAACACCGGGGAGCTGTTTTTT
.	12	.	TRBV5-6	TRBJ1-6	CASSLLGRPLHF	TGTGCCAGCAGCTTGTTGGGTCGCCCCCTCCACTTT
.	12	once	TRBV30	TRBJ1-2	CAWSVSLYGYTF	TGTGCCTGGAGTGTGTCCCTCTATGGCTACACCTTC
.	12	.	TRBV20-1	TRBJ1-2	CSASARIYGYTF	TGCAGTGCTAGTGCCAGGATCTATGGCTACACCTTC
.	18	.	TRBV18	TRBJ1-3	CASSPLPIQAEAGNTIYF	TGTGCCAGCTCACCTTTACCTATCCAGGCAGAAGCTGGAAACACCATATATTTT
.	15	.	TRBV5-4	TRBJ1-3	CASSSKGVFGNTIYF	TGTGCCAGCAGCAGTAAGGGGGTTTTCGGAAACACCATATATTTT
.	16	.	TRBV7-2	TRBJ1-3	CASSNVRISSGNTIYF	TGTGCCAGCAGCAACGTCAGGATTAGCTCTGGAAACACCATATATTTT
.	18	.	TRBV19	TRBJ1-5	CASTIGRQVSNSNQPQHF	TGTGCCAGTACCATAGGCCGACAGGTATCAAATAGCAATCAGCCCCAGCATTTT
.	14	.	TRBV6-5	TRBJ2-3	CASSWGAWTDTQYF	TGTGCCAGCAGTTGGGGGGCGTGGACAGATACGCAGTATTTT
TRBD1	15	.	TRBV7-6	TRBJ1-4	CASSLGTGEGEKLFF	TGTGCCAGCAGCTTAGGTACAGGGGAAGGTGAAAAACTGTTTTTT